The sequence of this T cell receptor beta chain was determined in a study of blood T cell repertoires in COVID-19. Study in general: Whether acute or convalescent, the COVID-19 samples came from the United States, Italy and Spain. Nucleic acid was either cDNA or gDNA, and it came from T cells, B-cell-depleted T cells, or PBMCs.

In the authors' workflow: Researchers report that nucleated cell counts were estimated from reference gene primer amplification. Sequenced by immunoSEQ multiplex PCR; TCRdb stores in-frame clones only, minus some. For V, J and clone size, that table is used; D and trimming come from the DNA. Seen here are a few hundred thousand clones, more than 80% observed once, and the top ten hold about 6%. CDR1 and CDR2 (germline): SGHRS, YFSETQ. J was trimmed by 2 bases and V by 4 bases; bases with no gene match: 5. The CDR3 extends over 14 amino acids. The chain recombines TRBV5-1 with TRBJ2-7, with TRBD2 matching 8 bases. The TCR originated in a man aged 18 to 30 who had recovered from COVID-19. The sample taken for sequencing was peripheral blood. The CDR3 sequence: CASSVEGLAYEQYF. In DNA, the CDR3 is TGCGCCAGCAGCGTCGAGGGACTAGCCTACGAGCAGTACTTC.